This T cell receptor beta chain was sequenced in a study of CD4 T cells in relation to SARS-CoV-2 and coronaviruses. Study-wide context: ViraFEST: approximately 10-day antigen culture of PBMCs, then TCR beta CDR3 sequencing. Findings and limits, study-wide: No crossreactivity against non-spike viral proteins was tested here.

This clone came up a few times. Its antigen is not known. Produced via immunoSEQ multiplex PCR; TCRdb's table is partial and in-frame only. The sample records roughly 30,000 clones, roughly 78% being singletons. The CDR3 is made up of 13 amino acids. With 0 bases removed from V and 3 bases from J, the gap between germline ends came to 6 bases. Germline CDR1 reads SGDLS; CDR2 reads YYNGEE. The unexposed donors gave CD4+ T cells in about 2010-2019, prior to COVID-19. After less than 11 days of culture, CD4+ T cells were isolated. Unexposed-donor CD4+ T cells were probed with SARS-CoV-2 S/N and four cold-coronavirus spikes, cells permitting. Each well had a few million PBMCs in around 5% human AB serum with IL-2.

The gene calls are TRBV9 and TRBJ1-1; D is unresolved. The sequenced material came from CD4+ T cells from PBMCs, cultured in vitro. This receptor was obtained from a human donor in good health. DNA for the CDR3: TGTGCCAGCAGCGTAGCCCCCCACACTGAAGCTTTCTTT. This codes for CASSVAPHTEAFF. Filled out from reference TRBV9 and TRBJ1-1, the complete variable domain reads DSGVTQTPKHLITATGQRVTLRCSPRSGDLSVYWYQQSLDQGLQFLIQYYNGEERAKGNILERFSAQQFPDLHSELNLSSLELGDSALYFCASSVAPHTEAFFGQGTRLTVV.